This T cell receptor beta chain is drawn from a study of T cell changes during pregnancy in multiple sclerosis (dated by TCRdb to the late 2010s). Describing the broader study: The study looked at changes in the T cell repertoire across pregnancy in women with multiple sclerosis.

The library was prepared using the immunoSEQ multiplex PCR assay. The table was pulled from immuneACCESS by TCRdb, which kept in-frame rearrangements only. Such tables lose some clones; where checked, under half of the loss comes from unresolved V genes, and the rest has no known cause. The sample table lists approximately 71,000 clones, 92% of them with a count of one. Roughly 2% of the sample is held by the ten biggest clonotypes. Turning to this clone: It lacks a known antigen. Base qualities are missing; no much larger clone stands one base away.

From cysteine to phenylalanine, the CDR3 is 14 amino acids long. Solely the CDR3 DNA is kept, with 42 bases framed from the first base. The germline V and J ends show losses of 5 bases and 3 bases respectively, and no gene match explains 7 bases of the junction. Via the germline V gene, CDR1 is SGHRS and CDR2 YFSETQ. This receptor chain uses TRBV5-1 and TRBJ2-5; TRBD1 lines up with 7 middle nucleotides. The receptor's source is a female donor with multiple sclerosis, enrolled in a pregnancy study. Material: peripheral blood, obtained in the second trimester of pregnancy. The CDR3: CASSSGTAKETQYF. Here is the DNA: TGCGCCAGCAGTTCCGGGACAGCAAAAGAGACCCAGTACTTC.